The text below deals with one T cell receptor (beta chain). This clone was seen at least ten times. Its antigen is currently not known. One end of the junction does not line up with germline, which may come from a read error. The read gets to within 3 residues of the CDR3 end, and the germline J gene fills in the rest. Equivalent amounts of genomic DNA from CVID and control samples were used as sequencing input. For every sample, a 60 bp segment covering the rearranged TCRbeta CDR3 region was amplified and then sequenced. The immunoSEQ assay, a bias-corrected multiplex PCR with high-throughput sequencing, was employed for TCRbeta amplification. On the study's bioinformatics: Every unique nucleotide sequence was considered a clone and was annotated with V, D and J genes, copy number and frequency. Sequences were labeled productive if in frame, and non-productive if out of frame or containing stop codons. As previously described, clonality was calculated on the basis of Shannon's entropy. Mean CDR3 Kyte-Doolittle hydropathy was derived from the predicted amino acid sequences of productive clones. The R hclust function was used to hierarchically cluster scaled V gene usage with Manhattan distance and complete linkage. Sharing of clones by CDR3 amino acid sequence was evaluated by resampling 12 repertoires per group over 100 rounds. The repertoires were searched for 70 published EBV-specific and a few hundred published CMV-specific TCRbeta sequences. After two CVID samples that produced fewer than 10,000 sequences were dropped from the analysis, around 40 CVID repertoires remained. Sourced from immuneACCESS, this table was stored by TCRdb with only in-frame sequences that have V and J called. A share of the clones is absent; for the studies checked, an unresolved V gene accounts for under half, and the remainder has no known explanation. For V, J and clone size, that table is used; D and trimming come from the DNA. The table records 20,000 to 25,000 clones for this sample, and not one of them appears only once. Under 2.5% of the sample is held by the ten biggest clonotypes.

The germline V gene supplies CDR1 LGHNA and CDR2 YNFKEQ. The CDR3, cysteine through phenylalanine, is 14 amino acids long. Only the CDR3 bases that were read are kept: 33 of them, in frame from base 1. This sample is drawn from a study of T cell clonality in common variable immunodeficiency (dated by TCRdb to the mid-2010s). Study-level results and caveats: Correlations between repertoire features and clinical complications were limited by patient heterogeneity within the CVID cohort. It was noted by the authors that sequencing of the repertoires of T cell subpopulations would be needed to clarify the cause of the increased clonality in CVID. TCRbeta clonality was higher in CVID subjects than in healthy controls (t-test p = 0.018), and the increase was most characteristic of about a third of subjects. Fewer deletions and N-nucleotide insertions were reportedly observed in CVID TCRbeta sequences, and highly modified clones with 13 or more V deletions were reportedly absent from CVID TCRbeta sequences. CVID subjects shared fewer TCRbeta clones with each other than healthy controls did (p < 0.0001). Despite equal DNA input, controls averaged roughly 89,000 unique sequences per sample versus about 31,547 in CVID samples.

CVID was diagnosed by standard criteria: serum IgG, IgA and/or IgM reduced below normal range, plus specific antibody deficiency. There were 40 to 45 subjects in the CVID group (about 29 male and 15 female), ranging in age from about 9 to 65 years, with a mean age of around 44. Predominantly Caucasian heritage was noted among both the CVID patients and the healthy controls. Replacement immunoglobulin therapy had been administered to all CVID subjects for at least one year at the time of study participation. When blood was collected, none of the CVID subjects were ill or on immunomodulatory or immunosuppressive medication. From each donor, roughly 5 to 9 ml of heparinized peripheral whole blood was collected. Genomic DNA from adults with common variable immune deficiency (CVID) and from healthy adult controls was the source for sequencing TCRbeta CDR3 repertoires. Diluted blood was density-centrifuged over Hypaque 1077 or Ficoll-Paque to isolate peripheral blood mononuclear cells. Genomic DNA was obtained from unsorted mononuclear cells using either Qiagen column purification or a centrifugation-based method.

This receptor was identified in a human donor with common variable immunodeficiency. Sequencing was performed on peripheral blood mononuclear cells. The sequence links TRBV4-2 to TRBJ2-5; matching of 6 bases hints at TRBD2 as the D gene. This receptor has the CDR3 CASSQALARETQYF. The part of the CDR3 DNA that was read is TGCGCCAGCAGCCAAGCACTAGCCCGGGAGACC.